Listed below are T cell receptor beta chains from one sample, sequenced in a study of cytotoxic CD8 clonotypes in ibrutinib-treated CLL. Libraries were prepared by immunoSEQ multiplex PCR; TCRdb keeps only in-frame clonotypes and omits some of them. The repertoire has 120,000 to 150,000 clones, approximately 90% of them found once; the top ten carry 10% to 11%. This material consisted of PBMCs, taken after 12 months of ibrutinib treatment. The source of these receptors is a human donor with chronic lymphocytic leukemia. CDR3s include the opening cysteine and the closing phenylalanine or tryptophan.

j_gene: TRBJ2-7; v_gene: TRBV15; CDR3aa: CATSRDGGYEQYF
j_gene: TRBJ2-7; v_gene: TRBV11-2; CDR3aa: CASSLPGLAGAYEQYF
j_gene: TRBJ1-1; v_gene: TRBV9; CDR3aa: CASSGTGGPNTEAFF
j_gene: TRBJ2-2; v_gene: TRBV5-1; CDR3aa: CASSYGGSNTGELFF
j_gene: TRBJ1-4; v_gene: TRBV29-1; CDR3aa: CSVTTATNEKLFF
j_gene: TRBJ2-2; v_gene: TRBV5-1; CDR3aa: CASSLDSGRAGGELFF
j_gene: TRBJ2-5; v_gene: TRBV5-6; CDR3aa: CASSLYHLRGETQYF
j_gene: TRBJ2-1; v_gene: TRBV27; CDR3aa: CASSWGNDEQFF
j_gene: TRBJ1-1; v_gene: TRBV29-1; CDR3aa: CSVGGRENTEAFF
j_gene: TRBJ2-4; v_gene: TRBV28; CDR3aa: CASSSIQGSDIQYF
j_gene: TRBJ2-7; v_gene: TRBV7-8; CDR3aa: CASSLSQNGLAYPYEQYF
j_gene: TRBJ1-5; v_gene: TRBV6-5; CDR3aa: CASSYGQNQPQHF
j_gene: TRBJ1-2; v_gene: TRBV18; CDR3aa: CASSPGQPYGYTF
j_gene: TRBJ2-5; v_gene: TRBV9; CDR3aa: CASSVGGGSVQETQYF
j_gene: TRBJ2-2; v_gene: TRBV9; CDR3aa: CASSITPKLASTGELFF
j_gene: TRBJ2-7; v_gene: TRBV28; CDR3aa: CASSLPDGPYEQYF
j_gene: TRBJ1-4; v_gene: TRBV10-1; CDR3aa: CAIETVSATNEKLFF
j_gene: TRBJ2-1; v_gene: TRBV12-5; CDR3aa: CASGLGPQAEQFF
j_gene: TRBJ2-1; v_gene: TRBV7-3; CDR3aa: CASSLSGYSYNEQFF
j_gene: TRBJ1-1; v_gene: TRBV7-7; CDR3aa: CASSLDSGTEAFF
j_gene: TRBJ2-5; v_gene: TRBV5-1; CDR3aa: CASSKFLAGVAETQYF
j_gene: TRBJ2-3; v_gene: TRBV14; CDR3aa: CASSQDWLLNTDTQYF
j_gene: TRBJ2-7; v_gene: TRBV9; CDR3aa: CASSVEARGQYYEQYF
j_gene: TRBJ2-7; v_gene: TRBV9; CDR3aa: CASSPTSGYSYEQYF
j_gene: TRBJ2-1; v_gene: TRBV19; CDR3aa: CASSIGTGEIYNEQFF
j_gene: TRBJ2-7; v_gene: TRBV28; CDR3aa: CASSWTATYEQYF
j_gene: TRBJ1-4; v_gene: TRBV7-8; CDR3aa: CASSWQGTESEKLFF
j_gene: TRBJ2-7; v_gene: TRBV7-3; CDR3aa: CASSLSGVGANTYEQYF
j_gene: TRBJ2-1; v_gene: TRBV5-1; CDR3aa: CASSLVPGVLINEQFF
j_gene: TRBJ1-4; v_gene: TRBV7-9; CDR3aa: CASSLGQPANEKLFF
j_gene: TRBJ1-5; v_gene: TRBV27; CDR3aa: CASSLTYSGQGSQPQHF
j_gene: TRBJ2-1; v_gene: TRBV29-1; CDR3aa: CSVEPDYNEQFF
j_gene: TRBJ2-1; v_gene: TRBV11-2; CDR3aa: CASSRKRESYNEQFF
j_gene: TRBJ1-1; v_gene: TRBV5-8; CDR3aa: CASSLSVKGGTEAFF
j_gene: TRBJ2-3; v_gene: TRBV5-4; CDR3aa: CASSLERLAGADTQYF
j_gene: TRBJ2-3; v_gene: TRBV28; CDR3aa: CASSLTTTDTQYF
j_gene: TRBJ2-1; v_gene: TRBV10-2; CDR3aa: CASSQTGLYNEQFF
j_gene: TRBJ2-4; v_gene: TRBV1; CDR3aa: CTRLTSGPENIQYF
j_gene: TRBJ1-2; v_gene: TRBV27; CDR3aa: CASSSHRADLPYGYTF
j_gene: TRBJ2-3; v_gene: TRBV27; CDR3aa: CASSPPRSTDTQYF
j_gene: TRBJ2-7; v_gene: TRBV19; CDR3aa: CASSWGLARPYEQYF